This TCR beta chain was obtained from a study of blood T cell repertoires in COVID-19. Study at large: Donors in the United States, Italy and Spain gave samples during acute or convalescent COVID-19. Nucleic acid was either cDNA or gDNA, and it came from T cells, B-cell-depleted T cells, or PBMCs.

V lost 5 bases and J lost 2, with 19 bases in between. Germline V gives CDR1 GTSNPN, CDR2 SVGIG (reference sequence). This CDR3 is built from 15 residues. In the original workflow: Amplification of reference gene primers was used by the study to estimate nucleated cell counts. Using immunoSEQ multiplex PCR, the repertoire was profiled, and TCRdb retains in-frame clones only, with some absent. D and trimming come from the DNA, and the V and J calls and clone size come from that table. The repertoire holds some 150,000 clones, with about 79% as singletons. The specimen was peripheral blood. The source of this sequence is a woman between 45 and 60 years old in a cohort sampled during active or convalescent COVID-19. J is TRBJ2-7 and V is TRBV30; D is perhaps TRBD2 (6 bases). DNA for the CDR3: TGTGCCTGGGGAGGGGCAGTTGTTCCCCCCTACGAGCAGTACTTC. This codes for CAWGGAVVPPYEQYF.